What follows are 23 T cell receptor beta chains derived from one specimen sequenced in a study of post-analysis software for immune sequencing data. cDNA libraries for TCR beta contained unique molecular identifiers. MiXCR, applied by TCRdb to the PCR reads, yields one record per CDR3 protein. The table records about 620,000 distinct CDR3 sequences, roughly 47% of them present only once. Study findings and constraints: TRBV segments more frequent in patients than in controls numbered several and included TRBV5-6, TRBV5-1 and TRBV20-1.

Their cognate antigens are unknown. Specimen: blood. Source of these receptors: a girl aged 5-17 years with multiple sclerosis.

J is TRBJ2-1 and V is TRBV7-8, with 9 bases lining up with TRBD2. The CDR3 is made up of 17 amino acids. V lost 1 base, J lost 8 bases, and 12 bases stayed unmatched. Per the germline V gene, CDR1 is SGHVS and CDR2 is FQNEAQ. CDR3: CASSLGFGGLARDEQFF. The CDR3 DNA follows: TGTGCCAGCAGCTTAGGATTCGGGGGACTAGCTAGGGATGAGCAGTTCTTC.

The gene calls are TRBV10-3 and TRBJ2-7; D is ambiguous. CDR1 is ENHRY, CDR2 SYGVKD, per germline. The CDR3 runs to 12 residues. V was pared by 8 bases and J by 2 bases, with 10 bases between. The CDR3 nucleotides are TGTGCCATCCGGACCCAGACCTACGAGCAGTACTTC. Amino acid sequence: CAIRTQTYEQYF.

This clonotype was recorded only once. This chain uses TRBV11-2 with TRBJ1-1; D is possibly TRBD1 (6 bases). The CDR3 consists of 15 residues. V was shortened by 5 bases and J by 3 bases, with 16 bases between the two germline ends. CDR1 and CDR2 from the germline V gene are SGHAT and FQNNGV. Here the CDR3 DNA reads TGTGCCAGCAGCCTTAGGGGGGAACGGTACACTGAAGCTTTCTTT. Amino acids: CASSLRGERYTEAFF. The full variable domain, in which reference TRBV11-2 and TRBJ1-1 provide the parts outside the CDR3, is EAGVAQSPRYKIIEKRQSVAFWCNPISGHATLYWYQQILGQGPKLLIQFQNNGVVDDSQLPKDRFSAERLKGVDSTLKIQPAKLEDSAVYLCASSLRGERYTEAFFGQGTRLTVV.

The sample holds a few counts of this clonotype. V is TRBV18 and J is TRBJ2-7; no reliable D call. This CDR3 has 13 residues. Germline values: CDR1 KGHSH, CDR2 LQKENI. V shed 3 bases and J shed 1 base, with 7 bases lying between them. CDR3 residues: CASSPVGSYEQYF. The CDR3 bases are TGTGCCAGCTCACCGGTCGGATCCTACGAGCAGTACTTC. The whole variable domain, filled in from reference TRBV18 and TRBJ2-7, reads NAGVMQNPRHLVRRRGQEARLRCSPMKGHSHVYWYRQLPEEGLKFMVYLQKENIIDESGMPKERFSAEFPKEGPSILRIQQVVRGDSAAYFCASSPVGSYEQYFGPGTRLTVT.

In this sample, this clonotype turned up a few times. The chain joins TRBV4-1 to TRBJ1-4; perhaps TRBD1 as D (5 bases). The ends were cut back, 0 bases at V and 7 bases at J, with 12 bases in the middle. CDR1 is MGHRA, CDR2 YSYEKL, per germline. There are 15 residues in the CDR3. The CDR3 loop is CASSQDHGAGEKLFF. CDR3 nucleotide sequence: TGCGCCAGCAGCCAAGATCACGGGGCGGGTGAAAAACTGTTTTTT.

The chain joins TRBV9 to TRBJ1-1; D is unresolved. Trimming took 0 bases from V and 1 from J, leaving 4 bases between them. In germline, CDR1 is SGDLS, CDR2 YYNGEE. The CDR3 is made up of 13 amino acids. DNA of the CDR3: TGTGCCAGCAGCGTAGGGAAGAACACTGAAGCTTTCTTT. Translating gives CASSVGKNTEAFF.

This sequence joins TRBV12-3 or TRBV12-4 and TRBJ1-2; TRBD1 might be the D (6 bases). V lost 3 bases, J lost 6 bases, and 20 bases lay in between. The CDR3 covers 16 residues. The CDR3 is CASSLGAERRWDGYTF. CDR3 in DNA: TGTGCCAGCAGTTTGGGGGCAGAACGTAGGTGGGATGGCTACACCTTC.

As for this clonotype: One end of the junction varies from germline; a read error may be responsible. V is TRBV10-3 and J is TRBJ2-6; 10 nucleotides agree with TRBD1. Germline CDR1 ENHRY, CDR2 SYGVKD. The length of the CDR3 is 16 residues. Here the CDR3 reads CVISETGGSGANVLTF. CDR3 nucleotides: TGTGTCATCAGCGAGACAGGGGGCTCCGGGGCCAACGTCCTGACTTTC.

This clonotype has a handful of counts. The rearrangement joins TRBV5-1 to TRBJ1-2; 7 nucleotides align to TRBD1. V dropped 4 bases and J dropped 2; count of bases not matched to a gene: 8. The CDR3 has 15 amino acids. Germline CDR1 and CDR2: SGHRS and YFSETQ. CDR3 sequence (DNA): TGCGCCAGCAGCCTAAGACAGGGATCGAACTATGGCTACACCTTC. It is translated as CASSLRQGSNYGYTF.

The rearrangement links TRBV29-1 to TRBJ2-2; 9 nucleotides align to TRBD1. The CDR3 has 13 residues. Unmatched junction bases numbered 3, after V lost 6 bases and J lost 4 bases. Germline V gene sequence: CDR1 SQVTM, CDR2 ANQGSEA. The CDR3 DNA reads TGCAGCGTCTACAGGGGGCCCACCGGGGAGCTGTTTTTT. Amino acids: CSVYRGPTGELFF.

This clonotype was recorded only once. The J gene is TRBJ2-7, the V gene TRBV28; D is tentatively TRBD1 or TRBD2 (5 bases each). The V gene lost 3 bases and the J gene lost 6 bases, with 12 bases spanning the gap. Germline V lookup: CDR1 MDHEN, CDR2 SYDVKM. This CDR3 is 13 amino acids long. CDR3 nucleotides: TGTGCCAGCAGTTTCCTCGGGACCGGCGAGCAGTACTTC. This codes for CASSFLGTGEQYF.

The rearrangement uses TRBV2 and TRBJ2-1, with TRBD2 as a possible D gene (5 bases). CDR3 length: 14 residues. The germline V gene has CDR1 SNHLY and CDR2 FYNNEI. Trimming removed 6 bases from V and 12 bases from J, with 21 bases in between. The CDR3 DNA follows: TGTGCCAGCAGCGCCCTGACCCTGACTAAGGGGCAGTTCTTC. It translates to CASSALTLTKGQFF.

This sequence joins TRBV5-4 and TRBJ2-5; perhaps TRBD1 as D (6 bases). Germline V lookup: CDR1 SGHNT, CDR2 YYREEE (reference sequence). Trimming took 4 bases from V and 2 from J, leaving 12 bases between them. The CDR3 is made up of 14 amino acids. CDR3 sequence reads: CASSAQGFQETQYF. The CDR3 region has the DNA TGTGCCAGCAGCGCACAGGGTTTTCAAGAGACCCAGTACTTC.

In this sample, this clonotype turned up a few times. V usage is TRBV7-9 and J usage is TRBJ1-1; unclear D gene. V lost 1 base to trimming and J lost 7 bases, with 7 bases between them. Germline V gives CDR1 SEHNR, CDR2 FQNEAQ (reference sequence). The CDR3 runs 12 residues. The CDR3: CASSLGLLEAFF. The CDR3 bases are TGTGCCAGCAGCTTAGGTCTACTTGAAGCTTTCTTT.

The chain has TRBV6-5 and TRBJ2-5; no reliable D call. This CDR3 has 14 residues. V lost 4 bases and J lost 5, with 14 bases in between. Germline loops: CDR1 MNHEY, CDR2 SVGAGI. The CDR3 coding sequence is TGTGCCAGCAGTTGGACCTCTGAGCCGGAGACCCAGTACTTC. Its translation is CASSWTSEPETQYF.

This chain links TRBV5-1 with TRBJ2-1, with a weak D call TRBD2 (5 bases). Between the trimmed V and J ends, which lost 1 base and 2 bases, there was a span of 10 bases. CDR3 length: 15 amino acids. Germline V gene data show CDR1 as SGHRS and CDR2 as YFSETQ. The CDR3 protein is CASSLRGSPYNEQFF. CDR3 coding DNA: TGCGCCAGCAGCTTGAGAGGGAGCCCCTACAATGAGCAGTTCTTC.

J is TRBJ2-3 and V is TRBV5-4; 10 nucleotides match TRBD2. V lost 1 base and J lost 6; bases outside the gene matches: 8. The CDR3 has 16 residues. Germline V CDR1 and CDR2: SGHNT, YYREEE (reference sequence). The CDR3 nucleotides read TGTGCCAGCAGCTTGTCTAGCGGGGGATCCCCGGATACGCAGTATTTT. Amino acids: CASSLSSGGSPDTQYF.

The table lists this clonotype with a few counts. The chain has TRBV11-2 and TRBJ2-1; D is possibly TRBD1 (7 bases). The CDR3 loop spans 15 amino acids. V was pared by 2 bases and J by 7 bases, with 15 bases between. Germline V lookup: CDR1 SGHAT, CDR2 FQNNGV. In nucleotides, the CDR3 is TGTGCCAGCAGCTTACGCGGCCAGGGGGGTAATGAGCAGTTCTTC. It encodes CASSLRGQGGNEQFF.

This clonotype came up a few times. The CDR3 region is CASSRRWDIQYF. CDR3 DNA: TGTGCCAGCAGCCGCCGGTGGGACATTCAGTACTTC. The chain recombines TRBV5-5 with TRBJ2-4; D not certain. V lost 4 bases and J 8 bases, leaving 10 bases between the germline ends. This CDR3 contains 12 residues. Germline assignment: CDR1 SGHKS and CDR2 YYEKEE (reference sequence).

The V gene is TRBV20-1, the J gene TRBJ1-5; D unclear. V shed 3 bases and J shed 2 bases, with 5 bases lying between them. The CDR3 runs to 12 residues. Germline lookup yields CDR1 DFQATT and CDR2 SNEGSKA (reference sequence). The CDR3 DNA reads TGCAGTGCTAGTGAGCGCAATCAGCCCCAGCATTTT. This translates into CSASERNQPQHF.

The chain combines TRBV28 with TRBJ2-7; the D gene is possibly TRBD2 (5 bases). V shed 5 bases and J shed 2 bases, with 16 bases lying between them. This CDR3 has 15 amino acids. Germline V lookup: CDR1 MDHEN, CDR2 SYDVKM. CDR3 region: CASSAPGSRAYEQYF. DNA of the CDR3: TGTGCCAGCAGTGCTCCGGGATCTAGAGCCTACGAGCAGTACTTC.

V and J are TRBV20-1 and TRBJ1-1; D call uncertain. Germline-derived CDR1 and CDR2 are DFQATT and SNEGSKA (reference sequence). Between the trimmed V and J ends, which lost 6 bases and 7 bases, there was a span of 12 bases. CDR3 length equals 11 residues. CDR3 region: CSAVRTVEAFF. CDR3 nucleotide sequence: TGCAGTGCCGTCAGGACGGTTGAAGCTTTCTTT.

V is TRBV5-1 and J is TRBJ2-4; TRBD1 or TRBD2 may be the D gene (5 bases each). The length of the CDR3 is 16 residues. CDR1 and CDR2 from the germline V gene are SGHRS and YFSETQ. V was cut by 7 bases and J by 0 bases, with 17 bases left in between. CDR3 region: CASARGSQLAKNIQYF. The CDR3 DNA follows: TGCGCCAGCGCCCGGGGCAGCCAGCTAGCCAAAAACATTCAGTACTTC.